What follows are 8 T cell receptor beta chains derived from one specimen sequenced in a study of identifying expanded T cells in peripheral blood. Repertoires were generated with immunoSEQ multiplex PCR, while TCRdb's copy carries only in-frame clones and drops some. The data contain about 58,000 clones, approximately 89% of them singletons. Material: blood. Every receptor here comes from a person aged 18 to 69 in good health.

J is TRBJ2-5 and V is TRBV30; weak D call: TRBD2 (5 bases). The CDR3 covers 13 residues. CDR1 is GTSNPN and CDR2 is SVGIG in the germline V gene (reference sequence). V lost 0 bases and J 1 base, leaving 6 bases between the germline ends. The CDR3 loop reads CAWSVLAQETQYF. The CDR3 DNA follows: TGTGCCTGGAGTGTGCTAGCCCAAGAGACCCAGTACTTC.

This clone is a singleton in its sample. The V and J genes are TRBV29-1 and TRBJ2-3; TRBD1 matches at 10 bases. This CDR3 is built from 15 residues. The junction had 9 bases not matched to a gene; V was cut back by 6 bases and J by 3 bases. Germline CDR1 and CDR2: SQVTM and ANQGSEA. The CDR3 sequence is CSVLRQGAKTDTQYF. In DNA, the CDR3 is TGCAGCGTCCTTAGACAGGGGGCTAAGACAGATACGCAGTATTTT.

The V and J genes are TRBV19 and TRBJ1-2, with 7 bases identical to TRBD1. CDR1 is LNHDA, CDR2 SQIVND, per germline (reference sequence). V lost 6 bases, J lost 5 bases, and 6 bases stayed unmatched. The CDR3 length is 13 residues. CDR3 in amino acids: CASREGGRYGYTF. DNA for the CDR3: TGTGCCAGTAGGGAAGGGGGCAGATATGGCTACACCTTC.

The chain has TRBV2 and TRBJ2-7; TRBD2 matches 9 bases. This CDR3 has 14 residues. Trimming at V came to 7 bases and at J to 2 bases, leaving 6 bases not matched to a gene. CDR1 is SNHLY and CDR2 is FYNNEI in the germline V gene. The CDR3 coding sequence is TGTGCCAGCATAGCGGCTAGCGGGACCTACGAGCAGTACTTC. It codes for CASIAASGTYEQYF.

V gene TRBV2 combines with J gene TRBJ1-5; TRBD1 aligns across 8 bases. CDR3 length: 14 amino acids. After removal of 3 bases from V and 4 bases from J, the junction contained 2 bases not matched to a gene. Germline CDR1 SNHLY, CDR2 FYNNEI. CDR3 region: CASSDRTGNQPQHF. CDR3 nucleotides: TGTGCCAGCAGTGACCGGACAGGGAATCAGCCCCAGCATTTT.

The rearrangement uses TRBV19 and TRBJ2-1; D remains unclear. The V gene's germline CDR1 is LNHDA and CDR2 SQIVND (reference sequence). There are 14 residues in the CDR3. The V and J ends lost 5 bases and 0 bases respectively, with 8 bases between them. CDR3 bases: TGTGCCAGTAGTCTCCGCGGCTCCTACAATGAGCAGTTCTTC. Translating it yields CASSLRGSYNEQFF.

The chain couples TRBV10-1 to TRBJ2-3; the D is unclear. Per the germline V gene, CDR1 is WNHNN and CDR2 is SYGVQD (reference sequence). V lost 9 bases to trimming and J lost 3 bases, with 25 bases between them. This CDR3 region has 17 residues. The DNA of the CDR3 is TGCGCCAGTCCCACGGTTGGTTTTAGGCAGAGGACAGATACGCAGTATTTT. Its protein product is CASPTVGFRQRTDTQYF.

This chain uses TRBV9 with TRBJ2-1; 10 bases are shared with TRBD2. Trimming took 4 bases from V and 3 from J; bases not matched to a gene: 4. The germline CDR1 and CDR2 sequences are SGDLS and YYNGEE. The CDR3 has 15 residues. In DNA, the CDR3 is TGTGCCAGCAGCTTTGGGACTAGCGTCTACAATGAGCAGTTCTTC. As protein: CASSFGTSVYNEQFF.